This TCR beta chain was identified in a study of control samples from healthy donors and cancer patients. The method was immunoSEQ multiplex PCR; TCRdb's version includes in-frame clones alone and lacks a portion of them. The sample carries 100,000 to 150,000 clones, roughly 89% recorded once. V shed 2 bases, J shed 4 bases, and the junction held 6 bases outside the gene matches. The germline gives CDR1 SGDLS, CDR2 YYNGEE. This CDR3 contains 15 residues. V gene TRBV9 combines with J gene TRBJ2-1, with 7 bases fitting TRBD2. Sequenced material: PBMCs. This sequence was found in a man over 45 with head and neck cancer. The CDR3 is CASSVRGDEYNEQFF. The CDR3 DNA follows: TGTGCCAGCAGCGTCCGGGGGGACGAGTACAATGAGCAGTTCTTC.